The rows below give T cell receptor beta chains drawn from one sample of a study of molecular identifiers for immune sequencing clone quantification. In TCRdb, the PCR reads were re-called with MiXCR into one record per CDR3 protein. The data contain 490,000 or so distinct CDR3 sequences, roughly 26% of them singletons. The source material was naive CD8+ T cells from blood, with Jurkat cell RNA spiked in. These receptors came from a human donor in good health. Some libraries in this study had Jurkat cell RNA spiked in. Both conserved end residues are part of each CDR3. D genes are given only for firm matches. Clone size is not always given. Where it is, it says once, few, many or a class for expanded clones.

CDR3aa,CDR3nt,j_gene,abundance,d_gene,v_gene
CASSEWGTETQYF,TGTGCCAGCAGTGAATGGGGCACGGAGACCCAGTACTTC,TRBJ2-5,many,-,TRBV6-1
CASVDNSSEPSF,TGTGCCAGCGTGGACAACTCCTCCGAGCCGTCCTTC,TRBJ2-7,-,-,TRBV7-2
CAISDVRAPYEQYF,TGTGCCATCAGTGACGTCCGAGCCCCCTACGAGCAGTACTTC,TRBJ2-7,-,-,TRBV10-3
CASSHSLQAITSTDTQYF,TGCGCCAGCAGCCACTCCCTCCAGGCGATCACTAGCACAGATACGCAGTATTTT,TRBJ2-3,few,-,TRBV4-3
CASSLEAGLNTEAFF,TGTGCCAGCAGCTTAGAAGCAGGGTTGAACACTGAAGCTTTCTTT,TRBJ1-1,many,-,TRBV7-9
CSASALSATQSYEQYF,TGCAGTGCTAGCGCCCTCTCGGCCACACAGTCCTACGAGCAGTACTTC,TRBJ2-7,few,-,TRBV20-1
CASTSGREQFF,TGTGCCAGCACGTCAGGGCGTGAGCAGTTCTTC,TRBJ2-1,few,-,TRBV6-5
CASSDWEVWGGDEQYF,TGTGCCAGCAGTGATTGGGAGGTGTGGGGCGGCGACGAGCAGTACTTC,TRBJ2-7,many,-,TRBV25-1
CSAPRQGVGTEAFF,TGCAGTGCCCCCAGACAGGGGGTGGGCACTGAAGCTTTCTTT,TRBJ1-1,few,TRBD1,TRBV20-1
CASSHVDSGYEQYF,TGTGCCAGCAGCCACGTGGACAGCGGCTACGAGCAGTACTTC,TRBJ2-7,-,-,TRBV5-4
CASSPYGRPTGELFF,TGTGCCAGCAGTCCCTACGGGAGGCCTACCGGGGAGCTGTTTTTT,TRBJ2-2,many,TRBD2,TRBV12-3/TRBV12-4
CASKEGLAASYEQYF,TGTGCCAGCAAAGAAGGACTAGCCGCTTCCTACGAGCAGTACTTC,TRBJ2-7,few,TRBD2,TRBV6-1
CASSNPQGRDIEQFF,TGCGCCAGCAGCAATCCCCAGGGACGAGATATTGAGCAGTTCTTC,TRBJ2-1,few,-,TRBV4-1
CASSYGGGGLYNEQFF,TGTGCCAGTAGTTATGGGGGCGGAGGACTTTACAATGAGCAGTTCTTC,TRBJ2-1,-,-,TRBV19
CASTLGTYEQYF,TGTGCCAGCACCTTGGGGACTTACGAGCAGTACTTC,TRBJ2-7,-,-,TRBV7-9
CASSQEEVAGGPVGNEQFF,TGCGCCAGCAGCCAAGAAGAGGTAGCGGGGGGGCCCGTGGGCAATGAGCAGTTCTTC,TRBJ2-1,-,TRBD2,TRBV4-3
CASSQDSATSSTYNEQFF,TGCGCCAGCAGCCAAGATTCGGCTACCTCATCAACCTACAATGAGCAGTTCTTC,TRBJ2-1,-,-,TRBV4-3
CASSLELAGGPDTQYF,TGTGCCAGCAGCTTAGAGCTAGCGGGAGGGCCAGATACGCAGTATTTT,TRBJ2-3,many,TRBD2,TRBV7-6
CASSESWGDDISEEQYF,TGCGCCAGCTCTGAGTCGTGGGGGGACGATATATCTGAAGAGCAGTACTTC,TRBJ2-7,-,-,TRBV5-1
CASTLGGSGELFF,TGTGCCAGTACCCTAGGGGGATCCGGGGAGCTGTTTTTT,TRBJ2-2,few,-,TRBV19
CASSYARGYEQYF,TGTGCCAGCAGTTACGCCCGCGGGTACGAGCAGTACTTC,TRBJ2-7,few,-,TRBV6-2/TRBV6-3
CASSSEANTEAFF,TGTGCCAGCAGCTCGGAAGCGAACACTGAAGCTTTCTTT,TRBJ1-1,-,-,TRBV7-9
CASSQDSDRGTDTQYF,TGCGCCAGCAGCCAAGATTCGGACAGGGGGACAGATACGCAGTATTTT,TRBJ2-3,-,TRBD1,TRBV4-3
CASSPSRGHSPLHF,TGTGCCAGCAGCCCCTCGAGGGGGCATTCACCCCTCCACTTT,TRBJ1-6,many,TRBD1,TRBV9
CSVSDRLNTEAFF,TGCAGCGTTTCAGACAGGCTAAACACTGAAGCTTTCTTT,TRBJ1-1,many,-,TRBV29-1
CASRSPRLGSTGELFF,TGTGCCAGCAGGTCCCCCCGATTAGGGTCCACCGGGGAGCTGTTTTTT,TRBJ2-2,few,-,TRBV6-2/TRBV6-3
CASSLFLDTTYNEQFF,TGTGCCAGCAGTTTATTTCTGGACACGACCTACAATGAGCAGTTCTTC,TRBJ2-1,few,-,TRBV27
CASSNEAGPLNEQFF,TGTGCCAGCAGCAACGAAGCGGGTCCGCTTAATGAGCAGTTCTTC,TRBJ2-1,few,-,TRBV7-6
CASSYTVEGEQYF,TGTGCCAGCAGCTATACGGTGGAGGGAGAGCAGTACTTC,TRBJ2-7,many,-,TRBV6-5
CASRGGGAHNEQFF,TGTGCCAGCAGAGGCGGGGGGGCCCACAATGAGCAGTTCTTC,TRBJ2-1,few,TRBD2,TRBV7-8
CASSQVWTGPDTEAFF,TGCGCCAGCAGCCAAGTATGGACAGGTCCCGACACTGAAGCTTTCTTT,TRBJ1-1,-,TRBD1,TRBV4-1
CASSYIGRGLETQYF,TGTGCCAGCAGTTATATCGGTAGGGGTCTGGAGACCCAGTACTTC,TRBJ2-5,few,-,TRBV6-2/TRBV6-3
CSARRQDHYEQYF,TGCAGTGCTAGAAGACAGGACCACTACGAGCAGTACTTC,TRBJ2-7,few,-,TRBV20-1
CASSYRGSQGNQETQYF,TGTGCCAGCAGTTACAGGGGAAGCCAGGGTAACCAAGAGACCCAGTACTTC,TRBJ2-5,-,-,TRBV6-5
CASSIQLHNEQFF,TGTGCCAGCTCTATCCAGCTACACAATGAGCAGTTCTTC,TRBJ2-1,few,-,TRBV28
CAISDWTSGGRTYEQYF,TGTGCCATCAGTGACTGGACTAGCGGGGGTCGGACCTACGAGCAGTACTTC,TRBJ2-7,few,TRBD2,TRBV10-3
CASSYTQLAEQFF,TGTGCCAGCAGTTACACCCAACTTGCTGAGCAGTTCTTC,TRBJ2-1,many,-,TRBV6-5
CASGTAPYEQYF,TGTGCCAGTGGGACCGCCCCTTACGAGCAGTACTTC,TRBJ2-7,-,-,TRBV27
CASDSGREYNGQFF,TGTGCCAGTGACAGCGGGAGGGAGTACAATGGGCAGTTCTTC,TRBJ2-1,-,TRBD2,TRBV19
CSGVGTVNTEAFF,TGCAGCGGGGTCGGGACGGTTAACACTGAAGCTTTCTTT,TRBJ1-1,few,-,TRBV29-1
CASSQGGQYTEAFF,TGTGCCAGCAGCCAAGGTGGACAGTACACTGAAGCTTTCTTT,TRBJ1-1,few,-,TRBV3-1
CATYPSGEQYF,TGTGCCACCTATCCCTCCGGCGAGCAGTACTTC,TRBJ2-7,-,-,TRBV6-2/TRBV6-3
CASSHPEGQSSYEQYF,TGCGCCAGCAGCCACCCGGAGGGCCAGAGCTCCTACGAGCAGTACTTC,TRBJ2-7,many,-,TRBV5-1
CASSFRDRGRTDTQYF,TGTGCCAGCAGCTTCCGGGACAGGGGGCGAACAGATACGCAGTATTTT,TRBJ2-3,many,TRBD1,TRBV5-6
CASSLGYRGTDTQYF,TGTGCCAGCAGCTTAGGATACCGGGGCACAGATACGCAGTATTTT,TRBJ2-3,many,-,TRBV13
CASSLAGIEYNEQCF,TGCGCCAGCAGTCTAGCCGGGATTGAATACAATGAGCAGTGCTTC,TRBJ2-1,few,-,TRBV10-1
CASRPTGTGELKPAKNIQYF,TGTGCCAGCAGACCGACCGGGACAGGGGAATTGAAACCTGCCAAAAACATTCAGTACTTC,TRBJ2-4,-,TRBD1,TRBV6-5